This T cell receptor (beta chain) came from a study of T cells in tumors after PD-1 blockade. Repertoires were generated with immunoSEQ multiplex PCR, while TCRdb's copy carries only in-frame clones and drops some. The sample has several thousand clones; less than 70% are singletons. This clone has just one count. The V end was cut by 4 bases, the J end by 6 bases, with 13 bases between. Germline lookup yields CDR1 MNHNY and CDR2 SVGAGI (reference sequence). The CDR3 loop spans 14 amino acids. J is TRBJ2-4 and V is TRBV6-6; possibly TRBD1 for D (6 bases). Material: tumor tissue, obtained after anti-PD-1 treatment. The clonotype was recovered from a human donor with cutaneous squamous cell carcinoma. CDR3 amino acids: CASSSLTGINIQYF. DNA of the CDR3: TGTGCCAGCAGTTCGTTGACAGGAATAAACATTCAGTACTTC.